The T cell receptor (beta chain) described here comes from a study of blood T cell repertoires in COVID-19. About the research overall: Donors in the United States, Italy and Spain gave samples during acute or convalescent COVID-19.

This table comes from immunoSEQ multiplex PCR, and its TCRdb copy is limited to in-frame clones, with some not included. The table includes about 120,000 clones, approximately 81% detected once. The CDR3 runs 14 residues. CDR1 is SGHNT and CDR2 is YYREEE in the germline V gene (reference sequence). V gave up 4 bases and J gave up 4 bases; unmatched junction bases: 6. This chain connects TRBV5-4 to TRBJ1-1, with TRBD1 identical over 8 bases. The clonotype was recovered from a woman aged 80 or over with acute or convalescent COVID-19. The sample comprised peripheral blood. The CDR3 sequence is CASSPRTGSTEAFF. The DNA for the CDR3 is TGTGCCAGCAGCCCCAGGACAGGGAGCACTGAAGCTTTCTTT.